These T cell receptor beta chains were read from a single sample in a study of blood T cell repertoires in COVID-19. Clones were sequenced by immunoSEQ multiplex PCR, and TCRdb holds only the in-frame ones, with some missing. The repertoire includes fewer than 250,000 clones, 83% of them detected once, and 8% to 10% sits in the top ten. Sequencing was carried out using peripheral blood. The receptors derive from a woman aged 45-59 years with acute or convalescent COVID-19. The conserved cysteine and the conserved F or W are not part of the CDR3 here. A D gene is named only where the DNA matches it firmly.

v_gene: TRBV28; d_gene: .; j_gene: TRBJ2-7; CDR3aa: ASTQHGGTYEQY
v_gene: TRBV2; d_gene: TRBD2; j_gene: TRBJ2-1; CDR3aa: ASSEITSGSSYNEQF
v_gene: TRBV20-1; d_gene: TRBD2; j_gene: TRBJ2-3; CDR3aa: SASKREGSDTQY
v_gene: TRBV5-6; d_gene: .; j_gene: TRBJ2-2; CDR3aa: ASSSLAFANTGELF
v_gene: TRBV2; d_gene: .; j_gene: TRBJ2-3; CDR3aa: ASSVGLYSTDTQY
v_gene: TRBV6-1; d_gene: TRBD1; j_gene: TRBJ1-6; CDR3aa: ASSEVTGGTYNSPLH
v_gene: TRBV6-5; d_gene: TRBD1; j_gene: TRBJ1-2; CDR3aa: ASRLNRGPNYGYT
v_gene: TRBV24-1; d_gene: .; j_gene: TRBJ2-3; CDR3aa: ATSQGSTDTQY
v_gene: TRBV7-9; d_gene: .; j_gene: TRBJ2-6; CDR3aa: ASSYRVGSSGANVLT
v_gene: TRBV24-1; d_gene: .; j_gene: TRBJ2-2; CDR3aa: ATSDAGVANTGELF
v_gene: TRBV6-6; d_gene: .; j_gene: TRBJ1-5; CDR3aa: ASHRASNQPQH
v_gene: TRBV7-9; d_gene: .; j_gene: TRBJ1-4; CDR3aa: ASSLGVGISEKLF
v_gene: TRBV6-4; d_gene: .; j_gene: TRBJ2-3; CDR3aa: ASSSGPTSTDTQY
v_gene: TRBV2; d_gene: TRBD1; j_gene: TRBJ1-2; CDR3aa: ASSRDRGRGYGYT
v_gene: TRBV15; d_gene: TRBD2; j_gene: TRBJ2-3; CDR3aa: ATSREGTTSGSVDTGTQY
v_gene: TRBV29-1; d_gene: .; j_gene: TRBJ2-3; CDR3aa: SVEGTGTSTDTQY
v_gene: TRBV6-6; d_gene: TRBD1; j_gene: TRBJ1-3; CDR3aa: ASSSSWDRGDTIY
v_gene: TRBV19; d_gene: TRBD1; j_gene: TRBJ1-5; CDR3aa: ASSMTSRGFSNQPQH
v_gene: TRBV6-6; d_gene: TRBD1; j_gene: TRBJ2-7; CDR3aa: ASSIDRGVSEQY
v_gene: TRBV29-1; d_gene: TRBD1; j_gene: TRBJ2-1; CDR3aa: SVALPGQVNEQF
v_gene: TRBV18; d_gene: .; j_gene: TRBJ2-7; CDR3aa: ASSPVPSSYEQY
v_gene: TRBV28; d_gene: .; j_gene: TRBJ2-7; CDR3aa: ASSQPGLNYEQY
v_gene: TRBV3-1/TRBV3-2; d_gene: .; j_gene: TRBJ1-2; CDR3aa: ASSQVRGGYT
v_gene: TRBV19; d_gene: TRBD2; j_gene: TRBJ2-1; CDR3aa: ASSIGTSGQF
v_gene: TRBV19; d_gene: TRBD2; j_gene: TRBJ2-1; CDR3aa: ASSATSGSYNEQF
v_gene: TRBV25-1; d_gene: TRBD1; j_gene: TRBJ2-1; CDR3aa: ASSESGGEVYNEQF
v_gene: TRBV7-3; d_gene: TRBD1; j_gene: TRBJ2-2; CDR3aa: ASSRQGAPSGELF
v_gene: TRBV28; d_gene: .; j_gene: TRBJ2-7; CDR3aa: ASSFRGYEQY
v_gene: TRBV25-1; d_gene: .; j_gene: TRBJ2-4; CDR3aa: ASSEGRAQY
v_gene: TRBV2; d_gene: TRBD1; j_gene: TRBJ2-2; CDR3aa: ASSRQGANTGELF
v_gene: TRBV19; d_gene: TRBD2; j_gene: TRBJ2-1; CDR3aa: ASSIDGGLEQF
v_gene: TRBV5-4; d_gene: TRBD2; j_gene: TRBJ2-5; CDR3aa: ASSVGLAGVRETQY
v_gene: TRBV7-9; d_gene: .; j_gene: TRBJ2-7; CDR3aa: ASSPRPSGGWGEQY
v_gene: TRBV12-3/TRBV12-4; d_gene: .; j_gene: TRBJ1-4; CDR3aa: ASSFIQGEKLF
v_gene: TRBV3-1/TRBV3-2; d_gene: .; j_gene: TRBJ2-5; CDR3aa: ASSQGIGSEQETQY
v_gene: TRBV19; d_gene: TRBD2; j_gene: TRBJ2-3; CDR3aa: ASSIGSLAGDHTDTQY
v_gene: TRBV5-1; d_gene: TRBD2; j_gene: TRBJ2-7; CDR3aa: ASSPGLAGGPWSYEQY
v_gene: TRBV7-2; d_gene: .; j_gene: TRBJ1-4; CDR3aa: ASSSFRDEKLF
v_gene: TRBV10-1; d_gene: TRBD2; j_gene: TRBJ2-1; CDR3aa: ASSESVAGGPLYEQF